The 11 T cell receptor beta chains presented below share a single source sample, sequenced in a study of blood T cell repertoires in COVID-19. Clones were sequenced by immunoSEQ multiplex PCR, and TCRdb holds only the in-frame ones, with some missing. Seen here are hundreds of thousands of clones, around four fifths observed once, and the top ten hold 20%. The sequencing input was peripheral blood. The receptors come from a man aged 30 to 45 with active or convalescent COVID-19.

Points on this clone: The same CDR3 arises from other DNA sequences in this sample as well. V usage is TRBV12-3 or TRBV12-4 and J usage is TRBJ2-5, with D unresolved. The CDR3 extends over 11 amino acids. V was shortened by 6 bases and J by 5 bases, with 7 bases between the two germline ends. Here the CDR3 reads CASSPRETQYF. CDR3 DNA sequence: TGTGCCAGCAGCCCCCGGGAGACCCAGTACTTC.

The V and J genes are TRBV3-1 (or the pseudogene TRBV3-2) and TRBJ2-5; 10 bases line up with TRBD1. Germline trimming cut 1 base from V and 5 bases from J; bases unmatched to any gene: 7. This CDR3 is built from 16 residues. CDR1 and CDR2 from the germline V gene are LGHDT and YNNKEL (reference sequence). CDR3 loop: CASSQGLGQGSETQYF. The DNA for the CDR3 is TGTGCCAGCAGCCAAGGTCTGGGACAGGGGTCGGAGACCCAGTACTTC.

The gene calls are TRBV5-6 and TRBJ2-1, with TRBD2 as a possible D gene (6 bases). Per germline, CDR1 SGHDT and CDR2 YYEEEE. Trimming shortened V by 3 bases and J by 6 bases, and 16 bases separated the two germline ends. CDR3 length: 15 amino acids. Here the CDR3 DNA reads TGTGCCAGCAGCTCCCAGTGGGGACTGATCAATGAGCAGTTCTTC. Residues: CASSSQWGLINEQFF.

The rearrangement uses TRBV5-1 and TRBJ2-3; possibly TRBD1 for D (5 bases). Between the trimmed V and J ends, which lost 0 bases and 1 base, there was a span of 9 bases. This CDR3 contains 15 residues. Looked up from germline, CDR1 is SGHRS and CDR2 is YFSETQ. The chain's CDR3 is CASSLAQGGTDTQYF. Here the CDR3 DNA reads TGCGCCAGCAGCTTGGCGCAGGGCGGCACAGATACGCAGTATTTT. The variable domain in full, with the rest retrieved from reference TRBV5-1 and TRBJ2-3, is KAGVTQTPRYLIKTRGQQVTLSCSPISGHRSVSWYQQTPGQGLQFLFEYFSETQRNKGNFPGRFSGRQFSNSRSEMNVSTLELGDSALYLCASSLAQGGTDTQYFGPGTRLTVL.

This clone came up once. The genes are TRBV9 and TRBJ2-1; 8 bases are shared with TRBD2. This CDR3 has 17 amino acids. V gave up 0 bases and J gave up 3 bases; unmatched junction bases: 8. Germline V gives CDR1 SGDLS, CDR2 YYNGEE. CDR3 bases: TGTGCCAGCAGCGTAGCGGGAGGGGGATCTATCTACAATGAGCAGTTCTTC. The encoded protein is CASSVAGGGSIYNEQFF.

The genes are TRBV25-1 and TRBJ1-4; D gene ambiguous. The V gene's germline CDR1 is MGHDK and CDR2 SYGVNS. Trimming removed 3 bases at V and 0 bases at J, with 11 bases between. The CDR3 loop spans 16 amino acids. The CDR3 coding sequence is TGTGCCAGCAGTGACCCCGGCGGGGCAACTAATGAAAAACTGTTTTTT. Translated, it gives CASSDPGGATNEKLFF.

This chain links TRBV7-2 with TRBJ2-1; D is unresolved. This CDR3 is 13 amino acids long. Germline CDR1 is SGHTA and CDR2 is FQGNSA. The ends were cut back, 4 bases at V and 9 bases at J, with 13 bases in the middle. In DNA, the CDR3 is TGTGCCAGCAGCTCCGTATGGGCTTCTGAGCAGTTCTTC. It is translated as CASSSVWASEQFF.

This clone was seen more than once but under ten times. This chain connects TRBV19 to TRBJ2-1, with D tentatively TRBD2 (7 bases). This CDR3 has 16 residues. Germline values: CDR1 LNHDA, CDR2 SQIVND (reference sequence). Deletions cut 3 bases from V and 6 bases from J, with 18 bases between. The CDR3 DNA is TGTGCCAGTAGTATCCGGGGAGGGACACGGGTCAATGAGCAGTTCTTC. Translation gives CASSIRGGTRVNEQFF.

To note about this clone: At one boundary the junction diverges from the germline segment, which might be a read error. The chain links TRBV2 to TRBJ2-3; a weak D match, TRBD1 (6 bases). In germline, CDR1 is SNHLY, CDR2 FYNNEI. This CDR3 is 10 amino acids long. Here the CDR3 DNA reads TGTGCCAGCAGTGAAGCGGACAGCCGTTTT. Translating gives CASSEADSRF.

The chain links TRBV28 to TRBJ1-2; 8 nucleotides line up with TRBD1. This CDR3 has 13 amino acids. Trimming took 6 bases from V and 4 from J; bases not matched to a gene: 4. Germline CDR1 MDHEN, CDR2 SYDVKM. The CDR3 nucleotides are TGTGCCAGCAGGCCAGGGGGCCGCTATGGCTACACCTTC. Protein: CASRPGGRYGYTF.

The chain carries TRBV10-3 and TRBJ2-5; TRBD1 might be the D (6 bases). The CDR3 contains 15 residues. In germline, CDR1 is ENHRY, CDR2 SYGVKD. Deletions cut 6 bases from V and 4 bases from J, with 18 bases between. CDR3 sequence (DNA): TGTGCCATCAGGAAGGGAACAGGGAATGCAGAGACCCAGTACTTC. It is translated as CAIRKGTGNAETQYF.